The clone carrying this T cell receptor beta chain showed up just a few times. What it binds is not known. MiXCR was run by TCRdb on the 5' RACE reads, yielding one entry per CDR3 protein. The sample gives roughly 410,000 distinct CDR3 sequences, roughly 24% of which show up once; around 8.8% is in the top ten. This specimen belongs to a study of T-cell memory formation after mild COVID-19. General observations from the study: Clones contracting day 15 to 85 were balanced CD4/CD8; later expanders leaned CD4+. Researchers report contracting CD4+ clones mostly in CM and EM, with CD8+ clones in EMRA.

The sample comprised PBMCs or a T cell subset sorted from them (not recorded which). The source of this sequence is an adult woman who had mild COVID-19 (a few samples of this study predate the infection). Cell type and time point are not known.

CDR3 amino acids: CASSFTPGLNTEAFF. In DNA form, the CDR3 reads TGTGCCAGCAGTTTTACCCCGGGACTGAACACTGAAGCTTTCTTT. This chain joins TRBV27 and TRBJ1-1; TRBD1 might be the D (5 bases). The germline gives CDR1 MNHEY, CDR2 SMNVEV (reference sequence). The length of the CDR3 is 15 residues. The V end lost 3 bases, the J end lost 0 bases, and 11 bases lay between the germline ends.